The entry that follows covers one T cell receptor (beta chain) sequence. The antigen is not known. The template for TCR beta VDJ and CDR3 sequence profiling was genomic DNA. TCRdb called the reads again in MiXCR, with one record for every CDR3 protein. The data contain roughly 500,000 distinct CDR3 sequences, under 40% of them singletons. CDR1 and CDR2 from the germline V gene are SGHAT and FQDESV (reference sequence). V was pared by 4 bases and J by 1 base, with 7 bases of the junction left unmatched. This CDR3 region has 18 residues. For sequencing, patients were chosen who had shown expansion of CD8+CD57+ cells by flow cytometry. All patients had severe acquired aplastic anemia. The data derive from a study of CD8+CD57+ T cells in acquired aplastic anemia. Overall study: DNA from sorted CD4+ and CD8+ cells averaged roughly 3.4 ug. Study-level results: Patients and controls shared about 30 CD8+ CDR3 sequences, which appeared highly expressed in patients and within their immunodominant clones.

This clonotype was obtained from a human donor with aplastic anemia. Input material: sorted CD4+, CD8+, or CD8+CD57+ T cells (not recorded which) from PBMCs. The rearrangement uses TRBV11-1 and TRBJ2-5, with TRBD2 identical over 15 bases. The CDR3 here is CASSSGLAGGTLQETQYF. The CDR3 DNA follows: TGTGCCAGCAGCTCTGGACTAGCGGGAGGGACTCTCCAAGAGACCCAGTACTTC.